The 27 T cell receptor beta chains in this list originate from one sample, sequenced in a study of blood T cell repertoires in COVID-19. Clones were read by immunoSEQ multiplex PCR, and TCRdb kept only the in-frame ones, dropping some. The repertoire holds fewer than 150,000 clones, with 80% to 85% as singletons. The specimen was peripheral blood. The receptors here all came from a human donor in a cohort sampled during active COVID-19.

V usage is TRBV20-1 and J usage is TRBJ2-7; D is uncertain. Germline loops: CDR1 DFQATT, CDR2 SNEGSKA (reference sequence). V was shortened by 6 bases and J by 1 base, with 13 bases between the two germline ends. CDR3 length: 13 residues. The CDR3 here is CSASQPGSYEQYF. The CDR3, as DNA: TGCAGTGCAAGTCAACCCGGGTCCTACGAGCAGTACTTC.

V gene TRBV18 combines with J gene TRBJ2-7; 7 bases fit TRBD1. CDR3 length: 15 amino acids. With 3 bases clipped from V and 4 bases from J, the junction kept 9 bases outside the gene matches. The V gene's germline CDR1 is KGHSH and CDR2 LQKENI. The CDR3 here is CASSPETGKEYEQYF. The CDR3 DNA reads TGTGCCAGCTCACCGGAGACAGGGAAGGAATACGAGCAGTACTTC. Drawing the rest from reference TRBV18 and TRBJ2-7, the complete variable domain is NAGVMQNPRHLVRRRGQEARLRCSPMKGHSHVYWYRQLPEEGLKFMVYLQKENIIDESGMPKERFSAEFPKEGPSILRIQQVVRGDSAAYFCASSPETGKEYEQYFGPGTRLTVT.

This clone was counted between two and nine times. The chain has TRBV19 and TRBJ1-5; possibly TRBD1 for D (6 bases). CDR1 and CDR2 (germline): LNHDA, SQIVND (reference sequence). The CDR3 has 15 amino acids. Trimming removed 9 bases from V and 4 bases from J, with 19 bases in between. The CDR3 region is CASRHWGGQNQPQHF. In nucleotides, the CDR3 is TGTGCCAGCCGTCACTGGGGGGGCCAAAATCAGCCCCAGCATTTT.

The chain uses TRBV2 and TRBJ2-5, with D uncertain. The CDR3 sequence is 11 residues long. The germline V gene encodes CDR1 SNHLY and CDR2 FYNNEI. Trimming cost V 5 bases and J 2 bases, with 3 bases left between them. The CDR3 here is CASSRQETQYF. In nucleotides, the CDR3 is TGTGCCAGCAGTCGGCAAGAGACCCAGTACTTC.

The rearrangement links TRBV6-2 or TRBV6-3 to TRBJ2-1; D is perhaps TRBD2 (5 bases). Germline V gene data show CDR1 as MNHEY and CDR2 as SVGEGT. Trimming took 4 bases from V and 5 from J, leaving 12 bases between them. The CDR3 loop spans 14 amino acids. The CDR3 reads CASSWSRTDNEQFF. CDR3 DNA: TGTGCCAGCAGTTGGTCCAGGACTGACAATGAGCAGTTCTTC.

The chain joins TRBV2 to TRBJ2-5, with a possible D match to TRBD2 (6 bases). Deletions cut 4 bases from V and 0 bases from J, with 9 bases between. This CDR3 has 14 residues. Germline CDR1 is SNHLY and CDR2 is FYNNEI. The CDR3 is CASSGAGYQETQYF. The DNA for the CDR3 is TGTGCCAGCAGTGGCGCGGGGTACCAAGAGACCCAGTACTTC.

The chain is built from TRBV11-2 and TRBJ1-3, with TRBD1 identical over 8 bases. Trimming removed 3 bases from V and 4 bases from J; junction bases left unmatched: 8. Germline CDR1 and CDR2: SGHAT and FQNNGV. CDR3 length equals 16 residues. CDR3 residues: CASSLDRALLGNTIYF. CDR3 nucleotides: TGTGCCAGCAGCTTGGACAGGGCCTTGCTGGGAAACACCATATATTTT.

V is TRBV29-1 and J is TRBJ2-6, with D unclear. The CDR3 length is 14 residues. Per the germline V gene, CDR1 is SQVTM and CDR2 is ANQGSEA. Deletions cut 2 bases from V and 0 bases from J, with 5 bases between. The CDR3 bases are TGCAGCGTTGAATGGAGCTCTGGGGCCAACGTCCTGACTTTC. Protein product: CSVEWSSGANVLTF.

This rearrangement joins TRBV3-1 (or the pseudogene TRBV3-2) to TRBJ1-5; 7 nucleotides match TRBD1. Germline V gene lookup returns CDR1 LGHDT and CDR2 YNNKEL (reference sequence). V was pared by 1 base and J by 1 base, with 1 base of the junction left unmatched. CDR3 length: 15 residues. As DNA, the CDR3 is TGTGCCAGCAGCCAAGGACAGGGAAGCAATCAGCCCCAGCATTTT. Its translation: CASSQGQGSNQPQHF.

This sequence joins TRBV10-3 and TRBJ2-7; D may be TRBD1 (5 bases). This CDR3 comprises 13 residues. The germline V and J ends were trimmed by 3 bases and 4 bases, with 10 bases remaining between them. Germline lookup yields CDR1 ENHRY and CDR2 SYGVKD. CDR3 sequence: CAISDLTEYEQYF. DNA for the CDR3: TGTGCCATCAGTGACCTGACAGAATACGAGCAGTACTTC.

The V gene is TRBV3-1 (or the pseudogene TRBV3-2), the J gene TRBJ1-4; no clear D gene. CDR1 and CDR2 from the germline V gene are LGHDT and YNNKEL (reference sequence). The CDR3 consists of 16 residues. The V gene lost 1 base and the J gene lost 6 bases, with 15 bases spanning the gap. The CDR3 spells CASSQVSGGKHEKLFF. CDR3 DNA sequence: TGTGCCAGCAGCCAAGTCTCGGGAGGGAAGCATGAAAAACTGTTTTTT.

This chain connects TRBV29-1 to TRBJ1-5, with 9 bases lining up with TRBD1. J was trimmed by 3 bases and V by 7 bases; bases with no gene match: 7. Germline-derived CDR1 and CDR2 are SQVTM and ANQGSEA. The CDR3 is 14 residues long. DNA for the CDR3: TGCAGCGCCACGACACAGGGGGCCAATCAGCCCCAGCATTTT. Its translation is CSATTQGANQPQHF.

The chain joins TRBV3-1 (or the pseudogene TRBV3-2) to TRBJ1-6; D may be TRBD1 (5 bases). This CDR3 contains 12 residues. Germline CDR1 reads LGHDT; CDR2 reads YNNKEL (reference sequence). Between the trimmed V and J ends, which lost 0 bases and 14 bases, there was a span of 8 bases. The CDR3 bases are TGTGCCAGCAGCCAAGAAACGGGGGCCCTCCACTTT. Translating gives CASSQETGALHF.

The rearrangement links TRBV5-1 to TRBJ1-3, with D tentatively TRBD1 (6 bases). V lost 4 bases and J lost 0, with 14 bases in between. Germline V gene data show CDR1 as SGHRS and CDR2 as YFSETQ. This CDR3 contains 16 residues. CDR3 residues: CASSPRGGLSGNTIYF. In DNA, the CDR3 is TGCGCCAGCAGCCCGCGCGGGGGGCTCTCTGGAAACACCATATATTTT.

This clone was seen once. The genes are TRBV25-1 and TRBJ1-1, with D maybe TRBD1 (6 bases). Germline V gene sequence: CDR1 MGHDK, CDR2 SYGVNS. The CDR3 runs to 15 residues. The V end lost 7 bases, the J end lost 1 base, and 16 bases lay between the germline ends. DNA for the CDR3: TGTGCCAGCAAAAACCAACAGGGCAGGAACACTGAAGCTTTCTTT. Amino acid sequence: CASKNQQGRNTEAFF. The whole variable domain, remainder taken from reference TRBV25-1 and TRBJ1-1, is EADIYQTPRYLVIGTGKKITLECSQTMGHDKMYWYQQDPGMELHLIHYSYGVNSTEKGDLSSESTVSRIRTEHFPLTLESARPSHTSQYLCASKNQQGRNTEAFFGQGTRLTVV.

The gene calls are TRBV10-3 and TRBJ2-3; tentatively, D is TRBD1 (6 bases). CDR1 is ENHRY and CDR2 is SYGVKD in the germline V gene. This CDR3 contains 16 residues. The V end was cut by 4 bases, the J end by 5 bases, with 19 bases between. CDR3 region: CAISGGQRLLGDTQYF. Here the CDR3 DNA reads TGTGCCATCAGTGGGGGGCAGCGACTCCTGGGAGATACGCAGTATTTT.

V gene TRBV5-1 combines with J gene TRBJ1-1; 7 nucleotides line up with TRBD1. The CDR3 covers 14 residues. Trimming cost V 3 bases and J 3 bases; bases outside gene matches: 5. CDR1 and CDR2 (germline): SGHRS, YFSETQ. The CDR3 sequence: CASSSTGIDTEAFF. The DNA for the CDR3 is TGCGCCAGCAGCTCGACAGGGATCGACACTGAAGCTTTCTTT. The entire variable domain, with the rest obtained from reference TRBV5-1 and TRBJ1-1, is as follows: KAGVTQTPRYLIKTRGQQVTLSCSPISGHRSVSWYQQTPGQGLQFLFEYFSETQRNKGNFPGRFSGRQFSNSRSEMNVSTLELGDSALYLCASSSTGIDTEAFFGQGTRLTVV.

This chain uses TRBV6-4 with TRBJ1-6, with a possible D match to TRBD1 (5 bases). Germline assignment: CDR1 MRHNA and CDR2 SNTAGT. V shed 0 bases and J shed 5 bases, with 11 bases lying between them. CDR3 length equals 16 residues. CDR3 region: CASSDSGGTNNSPLHF. CDR3 DNA: TGTGCCAGCAGTGACTCCGGGGGGACCAATAATTCACCCCTCCACTTT.

This clone was seen a handful of times. The rearrangement joins TRBV2 to TRBJ2-2, with TRBD1 matching 10 bases. CDR3 length: 15 amino acids. Germline V lookup: CDR1 SNHLY, CDR2 FYNNEI. The J segment lost 3 bases and the V segment lost 3 bases, leaving 1 base of the junction unmatched. CDR3 in DNA: TGTGCCAGCAGTGATGGGACAGGGGACACCGGGGAGCTGTTTTTT. Protein: CASSDGTGDTGELFF.

The J gene is TRBJ1-1, the V gene TRBV6-6, with D perhaps matching TRBD1 (6 bases). The V end was cut by 7 bases, the J end by 1 base, with 22 bases between. This CDR3 contains 17 residues. The germline CDR1 and CDR2 sequences are MNHNY and SVGAGI (reference sequence). Here the CDR3 reads CASTRSLTRDKNTEAFF. Here the CDR3 DNA reads TGTGCCAGCACCCGATCCCTAACCCGGGACAAGAACACTGAAGCTTTCTTT.

The chain has TRBV28 and TRBJ1-2, with D possibly matching TRBD1 (6 bases). The CDR3 totals 16 residues. CDR1 and CDR2 (germline): MDHEN, SYDVKM. The V end lost 1 base, the J end lost 1 base, and 13 bases lay between the germline ends. CDR3 region: CASSLLDSPFNYGYTF. The CDR3 DNA reads TGTGCCAGCAGTTTATTGGACAGCCCCTTTAACTATGGCTACACCTTC.

This clone has only one observation. Distinct nucleotide sequences in the sample also encode this CDR3. V is TRBV5-1 and J is TRBJ2-1, with TRBD1 matching 8 bases. CDR3 length: 15 residues. Germline lookup yields CDR1 SGHRS and CDR2 YFSETQ. V shed 0 bases, J shed 1 base, and the junction held 0 bases outside the gene matches. As DNA, the CDR3 is TGCGCCAGCAGCTTGGGACAGGGGTCCTACAATGAGCAGTTCTTC. Encoded protein: CASSLGQGSYNEQFF.

This clone was found once. This chain links TRBV5-8 with TRBJ2-6; D is perhaps TRBD1 (6 bases). The CDR3 has 15 residues. V gave up 3 bases and J gave up 4 bases, with 11 bases separating them. CDR1 is SGHTS and CDR2 is YDEGEE in the germline V gene. The CDR3 DNA sequence: TGTGCCAGCAGCTCTCAGGGGCCCGGGGCCAACGTCCTGACTTTC. It specifies CASSSQGPGANVLTF.

This chain's CDR3 is CASSQDPQRGGWADTQYF. The CDR3 DNA is TGTGCCAGCAGCCAAGATCCCCAGCGGGGGGGATGGGCAGATACGCAGTATTTT. This chain joins TRBV4-2 and TRBJ2-3, with 10 bases lining up with TRBD2. The CDR3 consists of 18 residues. Germline V gives CDR1 LGHNA, CDR2 YNFKEQ. The V gene end was trimmed by 0 bases and the J gene end by 4 bases; junction bases not matched to a gene: 10.

This chain links TRBV5-1 with TRBJ1-6, with D possibly being TRBD1 (6 bases). The CDR3 consists of 16 residues. The germline V gene encodes CDR1 SGHRS and CDR2 YFSETQ. V lost 3 bases and J lost 0, with 10 bases in between. The CDR3 DNA reads TGCGCCAGCAGCTCCCAGGACAGCTCCTATAATTCACCCCTCCACTTT. Amino acid sequence: CASSSQDSSYNSPLHF.

The rearrangement uses TRBV11-2 and TRBJ2-3, with 7 nucleotides matching TRBD1. Looked up from germline, CDR1 is SGHAT and CDR2 is FQNNGV. CDR3 length: 15 amino acids. Trimming at V came to 5 bases and at J to 6 bases, leaving 11 bases not matched to a gene. CDR3 residues: CASSQRTGWGDTQYF. The CDR3, as DNA: TGTGCCAGCAGCCAAAGGACAGGATGGGGGGATACGCAGTATTTT.

The chain recombines TRBV28 with TRBJ2-1; TRBD2 agrees at 9 bases. Trimming took 5 bases from V and 9 from J; bases not matched to a gene: 8. This CDR3 is built from 14 residues. CDR1 is MDHEN, CDR2 SYDVKM, per germline. The DNA for the CDR3 is TGTGCCAGCAGTAGGACAGGCGGGGGGGGTGAGCAGTTCTTC. Translating it yields CASSRTGGGGEQFF. Combining the CDR3 with reference TRBV28 and TRBJ2-1 gives the whole variable domain DVKVTQSSRYLVKRTGEKVFLECVQDMDHENMFWYRQDPGLGLRLIYFSYDVKMKEKGDIPEGYSVSREKKERFSLILESASTNQTSMYLCASSRTGGGGEQFFGPGTRLTVL.